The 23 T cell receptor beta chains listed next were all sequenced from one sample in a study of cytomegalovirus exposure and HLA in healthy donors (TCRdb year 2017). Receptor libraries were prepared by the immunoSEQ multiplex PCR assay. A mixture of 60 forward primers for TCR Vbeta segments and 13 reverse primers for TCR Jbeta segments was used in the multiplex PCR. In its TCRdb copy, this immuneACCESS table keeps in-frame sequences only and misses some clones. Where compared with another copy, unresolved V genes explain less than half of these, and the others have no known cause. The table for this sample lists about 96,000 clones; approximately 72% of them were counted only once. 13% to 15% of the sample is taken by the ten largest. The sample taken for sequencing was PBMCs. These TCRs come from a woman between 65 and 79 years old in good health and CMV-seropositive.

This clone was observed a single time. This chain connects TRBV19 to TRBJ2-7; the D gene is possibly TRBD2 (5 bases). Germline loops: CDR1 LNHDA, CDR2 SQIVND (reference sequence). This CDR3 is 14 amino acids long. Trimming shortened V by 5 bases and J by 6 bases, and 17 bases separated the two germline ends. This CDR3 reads CASSLGNQLGEQYF. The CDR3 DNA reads TGTGCCAGTAGTCTCGGGAACCAACTTGGCGAGCAGTACTTC.

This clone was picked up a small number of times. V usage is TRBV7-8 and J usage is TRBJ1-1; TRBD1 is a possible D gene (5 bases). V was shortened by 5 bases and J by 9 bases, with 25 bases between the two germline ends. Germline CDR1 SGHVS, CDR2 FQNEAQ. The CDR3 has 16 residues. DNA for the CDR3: TGTGCCAGCAGCCCCCAGTACGGCGGGGGTTCTCTGCAAGCTTTCTTT. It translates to CASSPQYGGGSLQAFF.

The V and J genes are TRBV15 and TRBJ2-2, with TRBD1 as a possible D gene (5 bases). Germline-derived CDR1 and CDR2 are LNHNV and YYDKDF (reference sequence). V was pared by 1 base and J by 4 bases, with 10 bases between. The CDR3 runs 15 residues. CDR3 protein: CATSRAGIGTGELFF. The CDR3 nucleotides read TGTGCCACCAGCAGAGCAGGGATTGGCACCGGGGAGCTGTTTTTT.

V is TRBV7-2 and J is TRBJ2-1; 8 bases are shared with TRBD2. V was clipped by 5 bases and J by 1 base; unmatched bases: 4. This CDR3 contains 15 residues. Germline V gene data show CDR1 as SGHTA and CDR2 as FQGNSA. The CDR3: CASSRTSGSYNEQFF. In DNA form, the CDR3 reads TGTGCCAGCAGCAGAACTAGCGGTTCCTACAATGAGCAGTTCTTC.

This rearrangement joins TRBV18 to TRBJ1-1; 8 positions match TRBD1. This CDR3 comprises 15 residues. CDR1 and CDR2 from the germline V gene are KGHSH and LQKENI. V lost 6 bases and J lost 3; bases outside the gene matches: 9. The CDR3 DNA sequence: TGTGCCAGCTCCCAACAGGGGGTTGGGTACACTGAAGCTTTCTTT. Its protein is CASSQQGVGYTEAFF.

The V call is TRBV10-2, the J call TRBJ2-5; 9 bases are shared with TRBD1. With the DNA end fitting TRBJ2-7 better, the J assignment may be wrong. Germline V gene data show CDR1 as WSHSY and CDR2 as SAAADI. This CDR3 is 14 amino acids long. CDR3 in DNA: TGCGCCAGCTGGCCGGGACAGGGTTTCTACGAGCAGTACTTC. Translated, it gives CASWPGQGFYEQYF.

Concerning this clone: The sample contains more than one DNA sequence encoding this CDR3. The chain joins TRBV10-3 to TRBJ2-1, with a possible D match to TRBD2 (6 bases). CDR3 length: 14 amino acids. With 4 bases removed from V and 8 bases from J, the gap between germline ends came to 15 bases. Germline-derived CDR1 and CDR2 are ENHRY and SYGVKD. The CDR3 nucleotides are TGTGCCATCAGTGCCTTAGCGGTTAGGGATGAGCAGTTCTTC. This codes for CAISALAVRDEQFF.

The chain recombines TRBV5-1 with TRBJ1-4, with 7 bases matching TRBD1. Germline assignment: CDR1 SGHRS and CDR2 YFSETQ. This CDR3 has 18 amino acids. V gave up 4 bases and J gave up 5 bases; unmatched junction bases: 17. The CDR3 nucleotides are TGCGCCAGCAGCAGATCCCCCGGGACAGCAAGACCGAATGAAAAACTGTTTTTT. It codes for CASSRSPGTARPNEKLFF.

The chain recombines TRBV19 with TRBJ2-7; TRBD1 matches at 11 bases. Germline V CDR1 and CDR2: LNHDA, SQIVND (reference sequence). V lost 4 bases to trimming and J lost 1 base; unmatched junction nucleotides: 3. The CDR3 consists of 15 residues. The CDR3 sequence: CASSRGQGASYEQYF. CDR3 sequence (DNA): TGTGCCAGTAGTAGAGGACAGGGGGCGTCCTACGAGCAGTACTTC.

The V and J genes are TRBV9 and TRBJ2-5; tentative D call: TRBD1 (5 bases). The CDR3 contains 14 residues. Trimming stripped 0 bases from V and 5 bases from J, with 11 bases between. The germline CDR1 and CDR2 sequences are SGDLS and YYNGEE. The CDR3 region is CASSVADSLETQYF. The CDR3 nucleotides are TGTGCCAGCAGCGTAGCTGACAGCTTGGAGACCCAGTACTTC.

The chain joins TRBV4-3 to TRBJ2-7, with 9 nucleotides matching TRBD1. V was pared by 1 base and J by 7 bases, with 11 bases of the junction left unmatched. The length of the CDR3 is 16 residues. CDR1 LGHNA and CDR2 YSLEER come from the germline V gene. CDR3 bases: TGCGCCAGCAGCCAAGGGGCCGGACAGGGGTCGGAGGAGCAGTACTTC. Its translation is CASSQGAGQGSEEQYF.

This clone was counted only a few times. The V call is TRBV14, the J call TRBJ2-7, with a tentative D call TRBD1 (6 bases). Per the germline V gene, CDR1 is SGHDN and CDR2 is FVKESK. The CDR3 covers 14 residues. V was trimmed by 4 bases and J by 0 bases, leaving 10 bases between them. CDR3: CASSLQGRSYEQYF. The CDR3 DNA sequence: TGTGCCAGCAGCCTTCAGGGGCGCTCCTACGAGCAGTACTTC.

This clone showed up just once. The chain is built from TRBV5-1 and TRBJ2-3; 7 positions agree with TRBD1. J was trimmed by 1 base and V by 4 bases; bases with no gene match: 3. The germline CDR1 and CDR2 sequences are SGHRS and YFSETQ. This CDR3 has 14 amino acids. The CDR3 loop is CASSAGQGTDTQYF. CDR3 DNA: TGCGCCAGCAGCGCAGGACAGGGCACAGATACGCAGTATTTT.

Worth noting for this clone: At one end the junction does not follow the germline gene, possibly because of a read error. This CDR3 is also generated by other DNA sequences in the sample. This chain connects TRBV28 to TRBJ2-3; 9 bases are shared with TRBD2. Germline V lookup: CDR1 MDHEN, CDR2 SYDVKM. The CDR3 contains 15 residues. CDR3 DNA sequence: TGTGCCAGCGTGGCGGGGGGGCTTGGCACGGATACGCAGTATTTT. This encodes CASVAGGLGTDTQYF.

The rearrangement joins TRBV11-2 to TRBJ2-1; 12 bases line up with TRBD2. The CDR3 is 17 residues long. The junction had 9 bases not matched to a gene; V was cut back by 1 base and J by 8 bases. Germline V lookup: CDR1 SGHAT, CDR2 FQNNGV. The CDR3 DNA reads TGTGCCAGCAGCTTAGGGTACCTAGCGGGAGGGCGGGATGAGCAGTTCTTC. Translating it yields CASSLGYLAGGRDEQFF.

CDR3 nucleotides: TGTGCCAGCTCACCCCTTTCCATTGACAGGGCAGTGAATTCACCCCTCCACTTT. This codes for CASSPLSIDRAVNSPLHF. The chain carries TRBV18 and TRBJ1-6, with TRBD1 identical over 7 bases. V was clipped by 3 bases and J by 7 bases; unmatched bases: 15. From germline, CDR1 is KGHSH and CDR2 LQKENI. CDR3 length equals 18 residues.

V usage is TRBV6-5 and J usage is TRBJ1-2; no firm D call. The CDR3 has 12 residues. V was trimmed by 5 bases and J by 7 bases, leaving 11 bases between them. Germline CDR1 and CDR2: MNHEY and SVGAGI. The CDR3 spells CASSETVVGYTF. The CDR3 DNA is TGTGCCAGCAGTGAAACTGTGGTTGGCTACACCTTC.

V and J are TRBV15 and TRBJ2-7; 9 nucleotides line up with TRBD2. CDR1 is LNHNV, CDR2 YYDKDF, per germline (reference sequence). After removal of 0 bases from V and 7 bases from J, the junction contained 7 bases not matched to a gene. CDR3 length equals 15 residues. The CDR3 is CATSRDGLAGNEQYF. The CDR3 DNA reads TGTGCCACCAGCAGAGATGGTCTAGCGGGAAATGAGCAGTACTTC.

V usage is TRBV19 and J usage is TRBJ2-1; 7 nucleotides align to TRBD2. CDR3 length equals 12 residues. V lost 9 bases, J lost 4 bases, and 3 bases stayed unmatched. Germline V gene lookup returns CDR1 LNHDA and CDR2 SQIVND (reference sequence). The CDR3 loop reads CASAGAYNEQFF. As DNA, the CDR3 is TGTGCCAGCGCGGGAGCTTACAATGAGCAGTTCTTC.

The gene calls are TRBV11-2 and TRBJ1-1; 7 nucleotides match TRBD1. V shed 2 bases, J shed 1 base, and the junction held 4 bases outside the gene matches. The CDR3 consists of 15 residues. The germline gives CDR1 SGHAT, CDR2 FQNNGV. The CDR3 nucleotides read TGTGCCAGCAGCTTAACGGGACAGCCGAACACTGAAGCTTTCTTT. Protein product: CASSLTGQPNTEAFF.

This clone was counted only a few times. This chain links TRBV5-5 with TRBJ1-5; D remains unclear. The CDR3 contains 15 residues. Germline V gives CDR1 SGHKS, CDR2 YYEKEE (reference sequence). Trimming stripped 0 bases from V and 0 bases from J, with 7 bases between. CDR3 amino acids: CASSLGENSNQPQHF. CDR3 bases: TGTGCCAGCAGCTTGGGGGAGAATAGCAATCAGCCCCAGCATTTT.

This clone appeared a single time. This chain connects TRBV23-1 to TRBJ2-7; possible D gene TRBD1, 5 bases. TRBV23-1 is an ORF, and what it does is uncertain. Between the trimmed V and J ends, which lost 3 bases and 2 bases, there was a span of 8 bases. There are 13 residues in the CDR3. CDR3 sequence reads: CASSQTATYEQYF. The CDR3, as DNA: TGCGCCAGCAGTCAGACAGCCACCTACGAGCAGTACTTC.

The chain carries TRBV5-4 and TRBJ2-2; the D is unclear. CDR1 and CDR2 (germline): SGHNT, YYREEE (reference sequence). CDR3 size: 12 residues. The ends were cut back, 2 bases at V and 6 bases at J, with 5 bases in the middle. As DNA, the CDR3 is TGTGCCAGCAGCTTCCCTGCCGGGGAGCTGTTTTTT. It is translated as CASSFPAGELFF.